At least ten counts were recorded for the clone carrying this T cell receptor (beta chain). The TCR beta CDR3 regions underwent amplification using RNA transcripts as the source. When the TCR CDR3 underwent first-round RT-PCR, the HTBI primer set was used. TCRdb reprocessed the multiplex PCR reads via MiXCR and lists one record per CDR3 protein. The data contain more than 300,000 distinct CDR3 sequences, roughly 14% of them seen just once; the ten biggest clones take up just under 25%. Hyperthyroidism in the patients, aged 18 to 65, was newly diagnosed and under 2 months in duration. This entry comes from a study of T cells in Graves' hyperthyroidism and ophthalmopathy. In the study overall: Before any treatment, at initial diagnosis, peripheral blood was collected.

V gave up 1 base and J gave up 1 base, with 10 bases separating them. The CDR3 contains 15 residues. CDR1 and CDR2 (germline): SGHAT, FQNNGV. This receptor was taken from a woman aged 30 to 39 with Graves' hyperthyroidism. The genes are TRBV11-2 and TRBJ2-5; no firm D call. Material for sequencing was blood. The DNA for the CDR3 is TGTGCCAGCAGCTTAGGGGCGATTATCCAAGAGACCCAGTACTTC. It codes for CASSLGAIIQETQYF.